This T cell receptor (beta chain) comes out of a study of cytomegalovirus exposure and HLA in healthy donors. Across the whole study: Within an early data release were roughly 83 million unique TCRs drawn from HLA-typed donors.

Worth noting for this clone: Its antigen remains unidentified.

Vbeta (60) and Jbeta (13) primers were used in the PCR. Method: immunoSEQ multiplex PCR; TCRdb's copy keeps in-frame clones and lacks some. Of under 200,000 clones listed, more than 65% are singletons. The V gene's germline CDR1 is SGHRS and CDR2 YFSETQ. The CDR3 spans 14 residues. The V gene lost 1 base and the J gene lost 6 bases, with 14 bases spanning the gap. Overall study findings and caveats: It was 150 or so TCR beta chains that were listed as cytomegalovirus-associated. The authors later linked a missense DCLRE1C variant to TCR beta V- and J-gene trimming.

The chain recombines TRBV5-1 with TRBJ2-7, with a possible D match to TRBD1 (6 bases). The clonotype originates from a man between 50 and 59 years old in good health and CMV-seropositive. The sequenced sample consisted of PBMCs. This CDR3 is CASSLYKSRGEQYF. The CDR3 coding sequence is TGCGCCAGCAGCTTGTACAAATCCAGGGGCGAGCAGTACTTC.